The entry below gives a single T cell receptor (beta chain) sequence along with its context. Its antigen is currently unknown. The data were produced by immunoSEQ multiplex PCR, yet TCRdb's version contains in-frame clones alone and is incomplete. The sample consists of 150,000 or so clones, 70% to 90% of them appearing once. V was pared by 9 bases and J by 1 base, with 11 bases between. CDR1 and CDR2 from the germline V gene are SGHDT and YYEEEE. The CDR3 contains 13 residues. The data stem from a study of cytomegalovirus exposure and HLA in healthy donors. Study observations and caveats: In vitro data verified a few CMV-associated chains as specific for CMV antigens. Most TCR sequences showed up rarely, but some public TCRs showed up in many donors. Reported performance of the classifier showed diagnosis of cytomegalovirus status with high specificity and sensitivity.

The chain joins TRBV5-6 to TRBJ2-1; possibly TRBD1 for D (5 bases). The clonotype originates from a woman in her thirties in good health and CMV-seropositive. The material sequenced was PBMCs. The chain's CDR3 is CATEAGSYNEQFF. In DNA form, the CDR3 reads TGTGCCACTGAGGCAGGGTCCTACAATGAGCAGTTCTTC.